The next 11 T cell receptor beta chains were all read from a single sample in a study of blood T cells in healthy people across ages. Primers used in a second PCR of roughly 6 to 11 cycles were a sample-barcoded 5' primer and a J-beta primer mix. TCRdb ran MiXCR on the 5' RACE reads and lists one entry per CDR3 protein. Counted here are around 620,000 distinct CDR3 sequences, 27% occurring once; the ten biggest clones make up less than 20%. What was sequenced was blood. These receptors originate from a woman in her sixties or seventies in good health.

Notes on this clonotype: A much larger clone lies a single base off, so this may be a read error. The V gene is TRBV12-5, the J gene TRBJ1-4, with a possible D match to TRBD1 (5 bases). This CDR3 is built from 13 residues. From germline, CDR1 is LGHNT and CDR2 FRNRAP. The ends were cut back, 5 bases at V and 8 bases at J, with 12 bases in the middle. The CDR3 nucleotides read TGTGCTAGTGGTCGGGACGGTGAGGAAAAACTGTTTTTT. It yields the protein CASGRDGEEKLFF.

The gene calls are TRBV7-2 and TRBJ1-4; D gene unclear. Germline V CDR1 and CDR2: SGHTA, FQGNSA. There are 13 residues in the CDR3. The ends were cut back, 5 bases at V and 7 bases at J, with 11 bases in the middle. Written as DNA, the CDR3 is TGTGCCAGCAGCCCCCCGGCTACTGAAAAACTGTTTTTT. It encodes CASSPPATEKLFF.

V usage is TRBV7-2 and J usage is TRBJ2-5; D is perhaps TRBD2 (7 bases). CDR1 is SGHTA and CDR2 is FQGNSA in the germline V gene. V was trimmed by 5 bases and J by 5 bases, leaving 18 bases between them. CDR3 length equals 15 residues. The CDR3 spells CASSPRRGAGETQYF. As DNA, the CDR3 is TGTGCCAGCAGCCCCCGTCGGGGGGCTGGGGAGACCCAGTACTTC.

The chain joins TRBV6-1 to TRBJ1-2, with TRBD1 matching over 7 bases. Losses at the gene ends were 5 bases for V and 4 bases for J; bases not matched to a gene: 13. This CDR3 spans 16 amino acids. Germline CDR1 is MNHNS and CDR2 is SASEGT. The CDR3 DNA is TGTGCCAGCAGTATTACGGACAGGCGAGTCCCCTATGGCTACACCTTC. It is translated as CASSITDRRVPYGYTF.

This clonotype was observed a few times. The gene calls are TRBV12-3 or TRBV12-4 and TRBJ2-5; 7 bases align to TRBD2. After removal of 8 bases from V and 3 bases from J, the junction contained 15 bases not matched to a gene. The CDR3 runs to 16 residues. The CDR3 nucleotides are TGTGCCAGCCAATCCCAGGCACCTAGCGGTAAAGAGACCCAGTACTTC. Translation: CASQSQAPSGKETQYF.

The V call is TRBV5-4, the J call TRBJ2-7; tentatively, D is TRBD2 (5 bases). Germline CDR1 and CDR2: SGHNT and YYREEE (reference sequence). Trimming removed 4 bases at V and 0 bases at J, with 11 bases between. The CDR3 spans 14 residues. CDR3 coding DNA: TGTGCCAGCAGCCCTGAACTAGTCTCCTACGAGCAGTACTTC. Its translation: CASSPELVSYEQYF.

This clonotype was recorded a few times. The chain recombines TRBV28 with TRBJ2-6; a weak D match, TRBD1 (5 bases). V was clipped by 2 bases and J by 0 bases, with 8 bases between them. The CDR3 is 16 residues long. CDR1 MDHEN and CDR2 SYDVKM come from the germline V gene. The CDR3 DNA follows: TGTGCCAGCAGTTTAGCAGGGAACTCTGGGGCCAACGTCCTGACTTTC. It translates to CASSLAGNSGANVLTF.

The V gene is TRBV12-3 or TRBV12-4, the J gene TRBJ1-2, with D possibly TRBD1 on 5 matching bases. Trimming shortened V by 5 bases and J by 4 bases, and 23 bases separated the two germline ends. This CDR3 has 17 residues. The CDR3 loop reads CASSLGPGTRRGYGYTF. CDR3 coding DNA: TGTGCCAGCAGTCTTGGGCCGGGGACCAGGCGGGGCTATGGCTACACCTTC.

In this sample, this clonotype turned up a few times. The chain is built from TRBV6-2 or TRBV6-3 and TRBJ1-2; D unresolved. V lost 5 bases, J lost 3 bases, and 13 bases lay in between. Germline V CDR1 and CDR2: MNHEY, SVGEGT. The CDR3 is 14 amino acids. The CDR3, as DNA: TGTGCCAGCAGTCCCCGCGGAGCTTACTATGGCTACACCTTC. Residues: CASSPRGAYYGYTF.

This clonotype was seen more than once but under ten times. This chain's CDR3 is CASSSLGGDYGYTF. The CDR3, as DNA: TGTGCCAGCAGCTCCCTCGGGGGCGACTATGGCTACACCTTC. This chain uses TRBV7-2 with TRBJ1-2, with D possibly being TRBD1 (6 bases). Germline CDR1 and CDR2: SGHTA and FQGNSA. This CDR3 has 14 residues. The V end lost 4 bases, the J end lost 3 bases, and 12 bases lay between the germline ends.

This sequence joins TRBV6-5 and TRBJ1-1, with 7 bases that match TRBD1. CDR3 length: 14 residues. V lost 2 bases and J lost 4; bases outside the gene matches: 4. In germline, CDR1 is MNHEY, CDR2 SVGAGI. CDR3 sequence: CASSYRGLITEAFF. CDR3 DNA: TGTGCCAGCAGTTACAGGGGGCTGATCACTGAAGCTTTCTTT.